Listed here are 18 T cell receptor beta chains from one sample, sequenced in a study of Graves' ophthalmopathy and Graves' hyperthyroidism. Amplification targeted the TCR beta CDR3 regions, with RNA transcripts as the source material. HTBI primers primed a first-round RT-PCR, and a second-round multiplex PCR followed. TCRdb processed the multiplex PCR reads anew with MiXCR; each CDR3 protein has one entry. The data hold about 24,000 distinct CDR3 sequences, with approximately 48% observed a single time. Sequencing used peripheral blood. All receptors come from an adult woman with stable Graves' hyperthyroidism.

With respect to this clonotype: This is likely a read error, given that the CDR3 carries no conserved phenylalanine or tryptophan at its end. This chain connects TRBV6-1 to TRBJ1-1; 10 bases are a match to TRBD1. Germline loops: CDR1 MNHNS, CDR2 SASEGT. The CDR3 covers 16 residues. J gave up 3 bases and V 6 bases, and 10 bases lay outside the gene matches. The CDR3 loop is CASRPAHGQGDTEAFL. The CDR3 coding sequence is TGTGCCAGCAGGCCGGCCCACGGACAGGGGGACACTGAAGCTTTCCTT.

In its sample, this clonotype was seen many times. A much larger clonotype is one base distant, so this may be a read error. The chain employs TRBV4-1 and TRBJ2-7, with TRBD1 matching over 8 bases. The CDR3 has 15 residues. Germline CDR1 reads MGHRA; CDR2 reads YSYEKL. With V trimmed by 3 bases and J by 3 bases, 7 bases remained unmatched. The CDR3 nucleotides read TGCGCCAGCAGCCAGGCTGGACAGGGAGTCTACGAGCAGTACTTC. Translated, it gives CASSQAGQGVYEQYF.

By share, this clonotype ranks as medium-sized (0.01 to 0.1%). This chain joins TRBV9 and TRBJ2-1; TRBD1 or TRBD2 may be the D gene (5 bases each). V gave up 1 base and J gave up 6 bases, with 14 bases separating them. This CDR3 contains 15 residues. Germline V gives CDR1 SGDLS, CDR2 YYNGEE. CDR3: CASSVMGESSNEQFF. The CDR3 DNA reads as TGTGCCAGCAGCGTAATGGGGGAGTCCAGCAATGAGCAGTTCTTC.

The sample holds many counts of this clonotype. The rearrangement uses TRBV30 and TRBJ1-2; 9 bases are a match to TRBD1. CDR3 length equals 13 residues. J was trimmed by 13 bases and V by 2 bases; bases with no gene match: 11. Germline assignment: CDR1 GTSNPN and CDR2 SVGIG (reference sequence). Written as DNA, the CDR3 is TGTGCCTGGAGTCCGACAGGGGGTCTGTCTTTCACCTTC. Translating it yields CAWSPTGGLSFTF. The whole variable domain, filled in from reference TRBV30 and TRBJ1-2, reads SQTIHQWPATLVQPVGSPLSLECTVEGTSNPNLYWYRQAAGRGLQLLFYSVGIGQISSEVPQNLSASRPQDRQFILSSKKLLLSDSGFYLCAWSPTGGLSFTFGSGTRLTVV.

About this clonotype: No conserved phenylalanine or tryptophan is present at the end of the CDR3, so a read error is the likely explanation. No DNA is shown, since the ends of the CDR3 on it are uncertain; the CDR3 is the one TCRdb lists. The CDR3 is CASSIFRESYRYAVI. The chain is built from TRBV7-2 and TRBJ2-3; the D call in the table, TRBD2, was not verified against the DNA. Germline CDR1 is SGHTA and CDR2 is FQGNSA. The CDR3 numbers 15 amino acids, ends counted.

Relative to its sample, this clonotype is medium-sized. The chain couples TRBV7-9 to TRBJ1-2; no clear D. CDR1 and CDR2 (germline): SEHNR, FQNEAQ (reference sequence). Trimming stripped 1 base from V and 7 bases from J, with 10 bases between. The CDR3 loop spans 13 amino acids. CDR3 loop: CASSLESDGGYTF. The CDR3 DNA sequence: TGTGCCAGCAGCTTAGAGAGTGACGGTGGCTACACCTTC.

A single count supports this clonotype. The chain couples TRBV11-2 to TRBJ1-3, with a possible D match to TRBD1 (5 bases). The germline V gene encodes CDR1 SGHAT and CDR2 FQNNGV. Trimming took off 6 bases at V and 3 bases at J, with 12 bases between the two ends. The CDR3 totals 14 residues. The CDR3 nucleotides are TGTGCCAGCAGTAAGGGAGGGGATGGAAACACCATATATTTT. Its translation is CASSKGGDGNTIYF.

Comments on this clonotype: Germline is not matched at one junction end, which may reflect a read error. The CDR3 bases are TGCGCCAGCAGCCAAGTTCTACAGGAGACCCGGTACTTC. Encoded protein: CASSQVLQETRYF. The chain uses TRBV4-1 and TRBJ2-5; maybe TRBD1 (5 bases). This CDR3 comprises 13 residues. Germline V gives CDR1 MGHRA, CDR2 YSYEKL.

The chain recombines TRBV7-3 with TRBJ2-3, with 9 bases lining up with TRBD2. CDR1 and CDR2 from the germline V gene are SGHTA and FQGTGA. There are 12 residues in the CDR3. The CDR3 loop reads CDTSGSTDTQYF. DNA for the CDR3: TGTGACACTAGCGGGAGCACAGATACGCAGTATTTT.

The rearrangement joins TRBV5-1 to TRBJ1-2; 7 positions match TRBD1. This CDR3 region has 14 residues. The V gene's germline CDR1 is SGHRS and CDR2 YFSETQ. Trimming at V came to 4 bases and at J to 3 bases, leaving 6 bases not matched to a gene. CDR3 coding DNA: TGCGCCAGCAGCACCGGACAGGCGCACTATGGCTACACCTTC. Protein sequence: CASSTGQAHYGYTF.

To note about this clonotype: One junction end does not reproduce the germline sequence, and a read error may be involved. As DNA, the CDR3 is TGCAGTGCTAGAGTTTTAAGCCTAGCGGGAGTTTTTGTGAACACCGGGGAGCTGCTTTTT. It yields the protein CSARVLSLAGVFVNTGELLF. The chain carries TRBV20-1 and TRBJ2-2, with 10 bases identical to TRBD2. Germline V gene data show CDR1 as DFQATT and CDR2 as SNEGSKA (reference sequence). This CDR3 is built from 20 residues.

The V call is TRBV7-9, the J call TRBJ1-5; no reliable D call. This CDR3 comprises 12 residues. Between the trimmed V and J ends, which lost 8 bases and 4 bases, there was a span of 9 bases. CDR1 SEHNR and CDR2 FQNEAQ come from the germline V gene (reference sequence). The DNA of the CDR3 is TGTGCCAGCGGAAGGGAGAATCAGCCCCAGCATTTT. Its translation is CASGRENQPQHF.

The V call is TRBV19, the J call TRBJ1-5; D is uncertain. Germline V gene sequence: CDR1 LNHDA, CDR2 SQIVND (reference sequence). The germline V and J ends were trimmed by 1 base and 14 bases, with 12 bases remaining between them. CDR3 length equals 12 residues. CDR3 nucleotide sequence: TGTGCCAGTAGTATAGCCAAGGCGGCCGAGCATTTT. This sequence encodes CASSIAKAAEHF.

V and J are TRBV10-3 and TRBJ1-1; D is unresolved. The CDR3 consists of 13 residues. V lost 7 bases, J lost 1 base, and 10 bases lay in between. In germline, CDR1 is ENHRY, CDR2 SYGVKD. CDR3 residues: CAIMGASNTEAFF. The CDR3, as DNA: TGTGCCATCATGGGTGCGTCGAACACTGAAGCTTTCTTT.

This clonotype is judged medium-sized. The chain combines TRBV7-7 with TRBJ2-3; 10 nucleotides line up with TRBD1. J gave up 2 bases and V 4 bases, and 3 bases lay outside the gene matches. CDR1 and CDR2 (germline): SSHAT, FNYEAQ (reference sequence). The CDR3 is 15 residues long. In nucleotides, the CDR3 is TGTGCCAGCAGCTCGGGACAGGGGATCACAGATACGCAGTATTTT. Encoded protein: CASSSGQGITDTQYF.

This clonotype was recorded at least ten times. The chain employs TRBV5-6 and TRBJ2-5, with D possibly TRBD2 on 6 matching bases. CDR1 is SGHDT, CDR2 YYEEEE, per germline. There are 16 residues in the CDR3. The V and J ends lost 4 bases and 5 bases respectively, with 21 bases between them. CDR3 region: CASSPGRLAYSETQYF. CDR3 bases: TGTGCCAGCAGCCCAGGGAGGCTAGCGTACTCGGAGACCCAGTACTTC.

This clonotype was recorded at least ten times. The genes are TRBV5-6 and TRBJ1-1, with TRBD1 matching over 8 bases. With V trimmed by 4 bases and J by 11 bases, 7 bases remained unmatched. Germline V gene sequence: CDR1 SGHDT, CDR2 YYEEEE. The CDR3 sequence is 12 residues long. This CDR3 is CASSAGQGGAFF. Written as DNA, the CDR3 is TGTGCCAGCAGCGCAGGACAGGGAGGGGCTTTCTTT.

In its sample, this clonotype was seen once. The CDR3 nucleotides read TGTGCCAGCGAAGGACTAGCGGGAGCGGATGGGGAGACCCAGTACTTC. It translates to CASEGLAGADGETQYF. The genes are TRBV2 and TRBJ2-5, with 13 bases lining up with TRBD2. Germline CDR1 and CDR2: SNHLY and FYNNEI. This CDR3 spans 16 amino acids. The V segment lost 8 bases and the J segment 5 bases; nucleotides outside the gene matches: 11.